A single sample gave rise to the 7 T cell receptor beta chains below, sequenced in a study of control samples from healthy donors and cancer patients. Data came from immunoSEQ multiplex PCR; TCRdb stores just in-frame clones and leaves some out. This table has tens of thousands of clones, approximately 90% appearing once. Sequenced: PBMCs. The receptors originated from an older woman with head and neck cancer.

This clone was recorded once. V gene TRBV30 combines with J gene TRBJ2-6; TRBD1 or TRBD2 may be the D gene (5 bases each). The germline V gene encodes CDR1 GTSNPN and CDR2 SVGIG (reference sequence). The CDR3 sequence is 16 residues long. Trimming removed 4 bases from V and 0 bases from J, with 13 bases in between. In DNA, the CDR3 is TGTGCCTGGATAAGAAGGGGAGCCTCTGGGGCCAACGTCCTGACTTTC. Protein: CAWIRRGASGANVLTF.

The chain couples TRBV7-9 to TRBJ1-6; D uncertain. The CDR3 loop spans 13 amino acids. V was pared by 5 bases and J by 10 bases, with 12 bases between. Germline V CDR1 and CDR2: SEHNR, FQNEAQ (reference sequence). The CDR3 nucleotides read TGTGCCAGCAGCGCAATTCGAGGGTCACCCCTCCACTTT. Encoded protein: CASSAIRGSPLHF.

The chain combines TRBV30 with TRBJ1-1; D is unresolved. This CDR3 contains 13 residues. Deletions cut 1 base from V and 7 bases from J, with 13 bases between. Germline-derived CDR1 and CDR2 are GTSNPN and SVGIG (reference sequence). CDR3: CAWSGKQIFEAFF. The CDR3 DNA reads TGTGCCTGGAGTGGAAAACAGATATTTGAAGCTTTCTTT.

This clone is a singleton in its sample. The chain is built from TRBV7-2 and TRBJ1-2; tentatively, D is TRBD1 (6 bases). Per the germline V gene, CDR1 is SGHTA and CDR2 is FQGNSA. V was shortened by 5 bases and J by 5 bases, with 12 bases between the two germline ends. CDR3 length: 13 residues. The CDR3 nucleotides read TGTGCCAGCAGCCAAAACAGGGTTTATGGCTACACCTTC. Its protein is CASSQNRVYGYTF.

The chain couples TRBV5-1 to TRBJ2-1; D gene ambiguous. Germline values: CDR1 SGHRS, CDR2 YFSETQ. Trimming stripped 4 bases from V and 4 bases from J, with 12 bases between. CDR3 length equals 14 residues. The CDR3 DNA reads as TGCGCCAGCAGCACGGACCAAATATACAATGAGCAGTTCTTC. Amino acids: CASSTDQIYNEQFF.

J is TRBJ2-3 and V is TRBV4-1, with D tentatively TRBD1 or TRBD2 (6 bases each). Per germline, CDR1 MGHRA and CDR2 YSYEKL. Trimming pared 1 base from V and 7 bases from J, leaving 12 bases between. The CDR3 has 14 residues. The CDR3 reads CASSQVRGGNTQYF. The CDR3 nucleotides read TGCGCCAGCAGCCAAGTCAGGGGAGGTAATACGCAGTATTTT.

Comment on this clone: Other DNA variants within this sample encode the same CDR3. The V gene is TRBV30, the J gene TRBJ2-5, with D perhaps TRBD1 (6 bases). CDR1 is GTSNPN and CDR2 is SVGIG in the germline V gene (reference sequence). The CDR3 spans 13 residues. V lost 3 bases and J lost 5, with 13 bases in between. CDR3 in amino acids: CAWSLGGRETQYF. CDR3 DNA: TGTGCCTGGAGCTTAGGGGGTCGGGAGACCCAGTACTTC.